This is a list of T cell receptor beta chains from one sample in a study of T-cell memory formation after mild COVID-19. TCRdb reprocessed the 5' RACE reads with MiXCR, giving one entry per CDR3 protein. The data hold fewer than 250,000 distinct CDR3 sequences, with around 25% observed a single time. Sequencing was performed on PBMCs or a T cell subset sorted from them (not recorded which). These receptors were taken from an adult woman who had mild COVID-19 (a few samples of this study predate the infection). Cell type and time point are not known. Each CDR3 is given with its conserved first and last residue. Each record gives: clone size, D gene, V gene, J gene, CDR3 DNA, CDR3 protein. D genes are given only for firm matches. Not every row has a clone size; where given, it reads once, few, many or a size class.

NA	NA	TRBV7-9	TRBJ1-2	TGTGCCAGCGGCAAAGACAGCAGAGCTAACTATGGCTACACCTTC	CASGKDSRANYGYTF
few	NA	TRBV11-3	TRBJ2-1	TGTGCCAGCAGCTTCGGAGGGTCCACCTACAATGAGCAGTTCTTC	CASSFGGSTYNEQFF
few	TRBD2	TRBV29-1	TRBJ2-2	TGCAGCGTTGAGCTAGCGGGGGGAACCGGGGAGCTGTTTTTT	CSVELAGGTGELFF
NA	NA	TRBV2	TRBJ2-7	TGTGCCAGCAGTGAACGGGACGAGCAGTACTTC	CASSERDEQYF
NA	NA	TRBV25-1	TRBJ1-3	TGTGCCAGCAGTGACGGCTCTGGAAACACCATATATTTT	CASSDGSGNTIYF
few	TRBD2	TRBV5-6	TRBJ2-1	TGTGCCAGCAGCTTGCCTAGCGGTCCTAGCTCCTACAATGAGCAGTTCTTC	CASSLPSGPSSYNEQFF
many	TRBD1	TRBV27	TRBJ2-3	TGTGCCAGCAGTTTTTCGAGGGGGCAAGGCACAGATACGCAGTATTTT	CASSFSRGQGTDTQYF
NA	NA	TRBV12-3/TRBV12-4	TRBJ2-5	TGTGCCAGCAGAGACGGAGTGGGGCAAGAGACCCAGTACTTC	CASRDGVGQETQYF
NA	NA	TRBV25-1	TRBJ2-6	TGTGCCAGCAGCCCAGATTCCGGGGCCAACGTCCTGACTTTC	CASSPDSGANVLTF
NA	NA	TRBV2	TRBJ2-3	TGTGCCAGCAGTGAAGAAGGCACAGATACGCAGTATTTT	CASSEEGTDTQYF
few	NA	TRBV24-1	TRBJ2-7	TGTGCCACCAGTGCCGGGCCATACGAGCAGTACTTC	CATSAGPYEQYF
few	NA	TRBV5-4	TRBJ2-7	TGTGCCAGCAGCCGGGAGCCTCTCCGCGAGCAGTACTTC	CASSREPLREQYF
NA	TRBD2	TRBV4-1	TRBJ2-7	TGCGCCAGCAGCCCCCAACCCGGGACTAGCGGAGGGAAAAGGGACGAGCAGTACTTC	CASSPQPGTSGGKRDEQYF
NA	NA	TRBV3-1	TRBJ2-7	TGTGCCAGCAGCCAAGCGTCCTACGAGCAGTACTTC	CASSQASYEQYF
NA	TRBD1	TRBV7-9	TRBJ1-2	TGTGCCAGCAGCATGACAGGGGCCCACTATGGCTACACCTTC	CASSMTGAHYGYTF
many	TRBD2	TRBV27	TRBJ2-7	TGTGCCAGCAGGACAGGACTAGCGGGGTACGAGCAGTACTTC	CASRTGLAGYEQYF
NA	TRBD1	TRBV6-1	TRBJ1-5	TGTGCCAGCGGGGACAGGTCGAATCAGCCCCAGCATTTT	CASGDRSNQPQHF
few	NA	TRBV30	TRBJ1-3	TGTGCCTGGAGTATGATTCTTGGAAACACCATATATTTT	CAWSMILGNTIYF
few	TRBD2	TRBV7-2	TRBJ2-5	TGTGCTAGTGGGGGACTAGCGCCGAAAGAGACCCAGTACTTC	CASGGLAPKETQYF
few	TRBD1	TRBV10-3	TRBJ2-5	TGTGCCATCAGTGAGTGGTCAGGGGGTGAGGGAGAGACCCAGTACTTC	CAISEWSGGEGETQYF
NA	NA	TRBV29-1	TRBJ1-5	TGCAGCTCGAGAGGGAAGGGCAATCAGCCCCAGCATTTT	CSSRGKGNQPQHF
once	NA	TRBV3-1	TRBJ2-6	TGTGCCAGCAGCCAAGACTTCAGGGGCGCCGGGGCCAACGTCCTGACTTTC	CASSQDFRGAGANVLTF
few	TRBD1	TRBV4-1	TRBJ2-1	TGCGCCAGCAGAGATACAGGGGGCAACGACAATGAGCAGTTCTTC	CASRDTGGNDNEQFF
NA	NA	TRBV9	TRBJ2-5	TGTGCCAGCAGCGTAGTAGCTGTAGCGGAAGAGACCCAGTACTTC	CASSVVAVAEETQYF
few	NA	TRBV12-3/TRBV12-4	TRBJ2-6	TGTGCCAGCAGATTCGGGGCTGGGGCCAACGTCCTGACTTTC	CASRFGAGANVLTF
NA	TRBD1	TRBV5-1	TRBJ2-7	TGCGCCAGCGGGACAGACACCTACGAGCAGTACTTC	CASGTDTYEQYF
NA	NA	TRBV24-1	TRBJ2-7	TGTGCCACCAGTGATTTGGAGGTGGCAGCCGGGGAGCAGTACTTC	CATSDLEVAAGEQYF
NA	NA	TRBV30	TRBJ2-2	TGTGCCTGGAGGCAGGGCTCCGGGGAGCTGTTTTTT	CAWRQGSGELFF
once	NA	TRBV20-1	TRBJ2-5	TGCAGTGCTAGTAGGTCTAGCTCGGGGCAAGAGACCCAGTACTTC	CSASRSSSGQETQYF
NA	TRBD1	TRBV9	TRBJ1-1	TGTGCCAGCAGCCGACAGGGGGCGATGAACACTGAAGCTTTCTTT	CASSRQGAMNTEAFF
NA	NA	TRBV5-1	TRBJ2-5	TGCGCCAGCAGCTTTTCAGCGGACCAAGAGACCCAGTACTTC	CASSFSADQETQYF
NA	NA	TRBV7-9	TRBJ1-4	TGTGCCAGCAGCCCCCAACGGGGAGGAAATGAAAAACTGTTTTTT	CASSPQRGGNEKLFF
NA	NA	TRBV27	TRBJ2-5	TGTGCCAGCAGTGCTCAGGGTTCGGGTGAGACCCAGTACTTC	CASSAQGSGETQYF
many	NA	TRBV5-1	TRBJ2-2	TGCGCCAGCAGCTTGCTGAATGTGGAGACAGTTCGTGCCGGGGAGCTGTTTTTT	CASSLLNVETVRAGELFF
NA	NA	TRBV5-1	TRBJ2-6	TGCGCCAGCAGCTTGGACGGTGGGGCCAACGTCCTGACTTTC	CASSLDGGANVLTF
few	NA	TRBV7-9	TRBJ2-1	TGTGCCAGCAGCTTAGACAGGGCTTCCTACAATGAGCAGTTCTTC	CASSLDRASYNEQFF
few	NA	TRBV12-3/TRBV12-4	TRBJ1-2	TGTGCCAGCAACTTCGGCAGTAACTATGGCTACACCTTC	CASNFGSNYGYTF
few	TRBD2	TRBV12-3/TRBV12-4	TRBJ2-2	TGTGCCAGCAGTTTCGCTAGCGGGGGGGCATCCGGGGAGCTGTTTTTT	CASSFASGGASGELFF
NA	TRBD1	TRBV5-5	TRBJ1-5	TGTGCCAGCAGCTTGACAGGGGGTGAACAGCCCCAGCATTTT	CASSLTGGEQPQHF
NA	NA	TRBV5-1	TRBJ2-3	TGCGCCAGCACTAGAGACACCCCCTATCTTGATACGCAGTATTTT	CASTRDTPYLDTQYF
few	TRBD1	TRBV4-1	TRBJ2-1	TGCGCCACAATGACCGGGACAGGTGACAATGAGCAGTTCTTC	CATMTGTGDNEQFF
NA	TRBD1	TRBV27	TRBJ2-3	TGTGCCAGCAGTTCTACAGGGGGATCTTTGATCACAGATACGCAGTATTTT	CASSSTGGSLITDTQYF
NA	NA	TRBV5-6	TRBJ2-7	TGTGCCAGCAGCTGGGAATCCTACGAGCAGTACTTC	CASSWESYEQYF
NA	NA	TRBV7-3	TRBJ2-1	TGTGCCAGCAGCTTAATCGGGAGTGGGGTCCGCATGGACAATGAGCAGTTCTTC	CASSLIGSGVRMDNEQFF
NA	NA	TRBV12-3/TRBV12-4	TRBJ2-1	TGTGCCAGCAGTTTTGGCAAACAGGGTTTTTCGTTTGAGCAGTTCTTC	CASSFGKQGFSFEQFF